This T cell receptor (beta chain) was recovered during a study of cytomegalovirus exposure and HLA in healthy donors. Note on this clone: Other DNA variants within this sample encode the same CDR3.

Primers for the PCR totalled 60 Vbeta and 13 Jbeta. Some clones are missing from TCRdb's copy, which holds only in-frame ones; the method was immunoSEQ multiplex PCR. The sample records about 120,000 clones, roughly 65% being singletons. The length of the CDR3 is 11 residues. Looked up from germline, CDR1 is MNHEY and CDR2 is SVGAGI. The ends were cut back, 2 bases at V and 10 bases at J, with 6 bases in the middle. This TCR derives from a man aged 40-55 years in good health and CMV-seropositive. The sequencing sample was made of PBMCs. The chain couples TRBV6-5 to TRBJ2-1; tentatively, D is TRBD1 (6 bases). The CDR3: CASSYTGEQFF. As DNA, the CDR3 is TGTGCCAGCAGTTACACAGGGGAGCAGTTCTTC.